This T cell receptor beta chain was observed in a study of coeliac disease. Clones were read by immunoSEQ multiplex PCR, and TCRdb kept only the in-frame ones, dropping some. The sample has 2,700 or so clones; around 49% are singletons. Cells were frozen in aliquots of roughly 530,000, and one aliquot per fraction was sequenced. CDR1 and CDR2 (germline): SQVTM, ANQGSEA. V lost 3 bases and J lost 4, with 10 bases in between. The CDR3 is 13 amino acids. Sequences were obtained from intraepithelial lymphocytes from the gut. The clonotype was recovered from a man aged 55 to 70 with celiac disease on a gluten-free diet. The chain employs TRBV29-1 and TRBJ1-5; TRBD1 might be the D (6 bases). This chain's CDR3 is CSVDCQGNQPQHF. For the CDR3, the DNA is TGCAGCGTTGACTGTCAGGGGAATCAGCCCCAGCATTTT.